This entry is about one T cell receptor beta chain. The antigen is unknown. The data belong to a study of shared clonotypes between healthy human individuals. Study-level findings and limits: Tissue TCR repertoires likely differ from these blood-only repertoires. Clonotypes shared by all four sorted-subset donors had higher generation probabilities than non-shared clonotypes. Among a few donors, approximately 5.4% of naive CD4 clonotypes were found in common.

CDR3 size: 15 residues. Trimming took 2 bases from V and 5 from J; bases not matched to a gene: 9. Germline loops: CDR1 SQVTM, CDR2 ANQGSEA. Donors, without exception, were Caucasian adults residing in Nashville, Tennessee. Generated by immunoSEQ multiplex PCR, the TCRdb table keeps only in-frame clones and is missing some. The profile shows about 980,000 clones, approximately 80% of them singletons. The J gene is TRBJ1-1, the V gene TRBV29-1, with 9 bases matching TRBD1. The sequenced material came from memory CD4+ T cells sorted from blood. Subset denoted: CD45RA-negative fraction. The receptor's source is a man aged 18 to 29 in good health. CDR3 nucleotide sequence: TGCAGCGTTGAACTGGGGACAGGGTCGAGGACTGAAGCTTTCTTT. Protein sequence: CSVELGTGSRTEAFF.